The rows below give T cell receptor beta chains drawn from one sample of a study of shared clonotypes between healthy human individuals. TCRdb's table, derived via immunoSEQ multiplex PCR, lists solely in-frame clones and lacks some. The sample consists of hundreds of thousands of clones, almost 95% of them appearing once. Sequences were obtained from naive CD8+ T cells sorted from blood. The receptor source for this set is a man under 40 in good health. The conserved cysteine and the conserved F or W are not part of the CDR3 here. Each record gives: J gene, D gene, V gene, CDR3 protein. A D gene is named only where the DNA matches it firmly.

>TRBJ2-7|.|TRBV11-2
ASSFGDPYEQY
>TRBJ1-2|.|TRBV21-1
ASTPASLGYT
>TRBJ2-3|.|TRBV28
ASSFLVATDTQY
>TRBJ2-3|.|TRBV7-3
ASSLGGSWGIPDTQY
>TRBJ2-5|TRBD2|TRBV27
ASRVRAGDMETQY
>TRBJ2-1|.|TRBV2
AGGLPVGNEQF
>TRBJ2-1|TRBD2|TRBV4-1
ASSHIAGGTANEQF
>TRBJ2-3|TRBD2|TRBV19
ASSSSGSPPDTQY
>TRBJ2-7|.|TRBV4-1
ASSQDAAYEQY
>TRBJ1-1|.|TRBV6-6
ASSYSQDTNTEAF
>TRBJ2-5|TRBD2|TRBV27
ASSASSGRATQY
>TRBJ2-3|.|TRBV9
ASTRSGFFTDTQY
>TRBJ2-1|TRBD1|TRBV5-1
ASSQTGLGNEQF